These 6 T cell receptor beta chains were sequenced from one sample in a study of blood T cell repertoires in COVID-19. Libraries were prepared by immunoSEQ multiplex PCR; TCRdb keeps only in-frame clonotypes and omits some of them. The profile covers 310,000 or so clones, with 70% to 90% appearing a single time and 4.5% to 7% taken by the ten largest. The sample consisted of PBMCs or T cells enriched from blood (not recorded which). The receptors here all came from a woman aged 25 to 39 who had recovered from COVID-19.

The CDR3 here is CASSYFSGGTNEKLFF. CDR3 DNA sequence: TGTGCCAGCAGCTATTTCTCAGGGGGAACTAATGAAAAACTGTTTTTT. The chain recombines TRBV7-2 with TRBJ1-4; TRBD1 agrees at 7 bases. The germline CDR1 and CDR2 sequences are SGHTA and FQGNSA. The CDR3 runs to 16 residues. With 4 bases clipped from V and 1 base from J, the junction kept 6 bases outside the gene matches.

This rearrangement joins TRBV7-3 to TRBJ2-7, with 11 bases matching TRBD2. CDR1 SGHTA and CDR2 FQGTGA come from the germline V gene. The ends lost 5 bases at V and 2 bases at J; junction bases unmatched: 5. The CDR3 consists of 15 residues. The CDR3 region is CASSAGTSGPYEQYF. The CDR3 DNA reads TGTGCCAGCAGCGCCGGGACTAGCGGTCCCTACGAGCAGTACTTC.

The chain joins TRBV4-2 to TRBJ1-5, with no clear D. The V and J ends lost 0 bases and 0 bases respectively, with 6 bases between them. The CDR3 is made up of 15 amino acids. The germline V gene encodes CDR1 LGHNA and CDR2 YNFKEQ. The chain's CDR3 is CASSQESGSNQPQHF. Here the CDR3 DNA reads TGTGCCAGCAGCCAAGAATCCGGTAGCAATCAGCCCCAGCATTTT.

This sequence joins TRBV3-1 (or the pseudogene TRBV3-2) and TRBJ1-5; unclear D gene. This CDR3 has 15 amino acids. V was cut by 1 base and J by 9 bases, with 16 bases left in between. CDR1 LGHDT and CDR2 YNNKEL come from the germline V gene (reference sequence). The CDR3 sequence is CASSQGRRPGSPQHF. CDR3 in DNA: TGTGCCAGCAGCCAAGGGCGACGGCCCGGGTCGCCCCAGCATTTT.

This sequence joins TRBV5-1 and TRBJ2-3; 8 bases are a match to TRBD1. Germline loops: CDR1 SGHRS, CDR2 YFSETQ. V lost 2 bases, J lost 4 bases, and 21 bases stayed unmatched. There are 20 residues in the CDR3. The CDR3 nucleotides read TGCGCCAGCAGCTTCTTTTCCCCCGGACAGGGAGTAGGGCCGGCAGATACGCAGTATTTT. This sequence encodes CASSFFSPGQGVGPADTQYF.

In DNA form, the CDR3 reads TGCGCCAGCAGCCCAATTTCCGGGACACCTGGAAACACCATATATTTT. Translation: CASSPISGTPGNTIYF. The V gene is TRBV5-1, the J gene TRBJ1-3; D might be TRBD1 (6 bases). Germline values: CDR1 SGHRS, CDR2 YFSETQ. Trimming stripped 4 bases from V and 2 bases from J, with 16 bases between. The CDR3 runs 16 residues.